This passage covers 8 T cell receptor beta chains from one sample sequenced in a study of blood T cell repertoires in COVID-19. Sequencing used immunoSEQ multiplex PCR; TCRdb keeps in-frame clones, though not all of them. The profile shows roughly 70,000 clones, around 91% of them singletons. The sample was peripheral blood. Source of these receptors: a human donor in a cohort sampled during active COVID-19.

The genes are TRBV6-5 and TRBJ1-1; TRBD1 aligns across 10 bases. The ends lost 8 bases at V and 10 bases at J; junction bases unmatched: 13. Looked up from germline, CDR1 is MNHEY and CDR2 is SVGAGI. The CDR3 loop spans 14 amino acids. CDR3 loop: CASGLPGTGVGAFF. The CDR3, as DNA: TGTGCCAGCGGCTTACCCGGGACAGGGGTGGGAGCTTTCTTT.

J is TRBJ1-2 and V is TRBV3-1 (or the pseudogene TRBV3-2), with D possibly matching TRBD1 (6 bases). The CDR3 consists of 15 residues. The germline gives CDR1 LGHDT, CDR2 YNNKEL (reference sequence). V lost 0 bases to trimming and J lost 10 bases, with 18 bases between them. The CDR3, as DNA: TGTGCCAGCAGCCAAGATTCGGGACATGACGCTGTCTACACCTTC. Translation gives CASSQDSGHDAVYTF.

CDR3 sequence (DNA): TGTGCCACCCCAGCCGGGACAGACCACAGGGATACGCAGTATTTT. Its translation is CATPAGTDHRDTQYF. The V gene is TRBV7-9, the J gene TRBJ2-3, with 7 bases lining up with TRBD1. The V gene's germline CDR1 is SEHNR and CDR2 FQNEAQ (reference sequence). Germline trimming cut 10 bases from V and 6 bases from J; bases unmatched to any gene: 16. CDR3 length: 15 residues.

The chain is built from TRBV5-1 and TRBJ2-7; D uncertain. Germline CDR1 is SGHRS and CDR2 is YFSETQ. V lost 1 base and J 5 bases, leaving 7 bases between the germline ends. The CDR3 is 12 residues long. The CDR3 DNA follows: TGCGCCAGCAGCTTGACCGGAGACGAGCAGTACTTC. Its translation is CASSLTGDEQYF.

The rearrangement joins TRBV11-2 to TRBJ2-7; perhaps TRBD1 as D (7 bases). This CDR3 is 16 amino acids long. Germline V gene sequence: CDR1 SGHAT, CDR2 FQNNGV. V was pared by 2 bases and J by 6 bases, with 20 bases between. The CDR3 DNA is TGTGCCAGCAGCTTACTCAGGGGGGCTATAAGCAGCGAGCAGTACTTC. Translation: CASSLLRGAISSEQYF.

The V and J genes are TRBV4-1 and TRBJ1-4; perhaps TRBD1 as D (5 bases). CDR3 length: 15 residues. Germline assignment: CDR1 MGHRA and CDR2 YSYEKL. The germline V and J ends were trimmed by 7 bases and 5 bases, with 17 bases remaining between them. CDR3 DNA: TGCGCCAGCACCTCAGGCGGGGCCGAGAATGAAAAACTGTTTTTT. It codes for CASTSGGAENEKLFF.

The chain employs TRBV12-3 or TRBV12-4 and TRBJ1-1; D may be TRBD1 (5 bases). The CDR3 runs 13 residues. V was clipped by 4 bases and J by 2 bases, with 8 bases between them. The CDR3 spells CASSSRENTEAFF. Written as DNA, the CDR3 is TGTGCCAGCAGTTCCAGGGAAAACACTGAAGCTTTCTTT.

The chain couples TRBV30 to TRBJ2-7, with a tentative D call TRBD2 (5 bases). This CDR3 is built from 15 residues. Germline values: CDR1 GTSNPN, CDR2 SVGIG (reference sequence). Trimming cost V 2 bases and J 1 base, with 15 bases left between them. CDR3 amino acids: CAWSPLPGVSYEQYF. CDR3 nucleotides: TGTGCCTGGAGTCCACTACCCGGGGTGTCCTACGAGCAGTACTTC.